Detailed here is one TCR beta chain. It was during active infection that Seattle patients were enrolled and then longitudinally followed. These data come from a study of blood T cell repertoires in COVID-19. Study information: The study drew acute and convalescent COVID-19 samples from the United States, Italy and Spain. PBMCs, B-cell-depleted T cells, or T cells provided the cDNA or gDNA that made up the material.

Authors' processing steps: It was from reference gene primer amplification that nucleated cell counts were estimated. The data were produced by immunoSEQ multiplex PCR, yet TCRdb's version contains in-frame clones alone and is incomplete. The D gene and trimming were derived from the DNA, and the V and J assignments and clone size from that table. Altogether about 38,000 clones are present, roughly nine tenths being singletons, with the ten largest covering approximately 4.5%. What was sequenced was peripheral blood. This clonotype was obtained from a man in his 60s with COVID-19, enrolled during active disease.

In DNA form, the CDR3 reads TGTGCCAGCAGTTTAGAGGGAGGGAAACTGTTTTTT. Residues: CASSLEGGKLFF. V is TRBV12-3 or TRBV12-4 and J is TRBJ1-4; D is undetermined. This CDR3 comprises 12 residues. The V end lost 1 base, the J end lost 11 bases, and 8 bases lay between the germline ends.